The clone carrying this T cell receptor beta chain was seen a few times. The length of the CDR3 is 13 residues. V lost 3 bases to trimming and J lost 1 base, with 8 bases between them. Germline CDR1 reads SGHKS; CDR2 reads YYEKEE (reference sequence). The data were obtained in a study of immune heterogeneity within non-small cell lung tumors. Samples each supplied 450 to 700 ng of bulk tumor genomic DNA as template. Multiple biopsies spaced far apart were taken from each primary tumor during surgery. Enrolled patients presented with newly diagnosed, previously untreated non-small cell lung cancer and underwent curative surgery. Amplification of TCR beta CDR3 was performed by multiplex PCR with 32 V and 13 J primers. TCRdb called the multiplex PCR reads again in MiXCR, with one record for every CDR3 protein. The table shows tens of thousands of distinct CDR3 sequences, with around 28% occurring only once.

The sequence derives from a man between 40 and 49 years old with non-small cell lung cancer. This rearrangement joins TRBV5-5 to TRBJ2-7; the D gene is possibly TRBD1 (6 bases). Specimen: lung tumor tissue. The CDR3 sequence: CASSWTASYEQYF. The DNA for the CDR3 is TGTGCCAGCAGCTGGACAGCGTCCTACGAGCAGTACTTC.